This TCR beta chain appears in the sequencing data of a study of shared clonotypes between healthy human individuals. General study findings and limits: Tissue TCR repertoires likely differ from these blood-only repertoires. Naive subsets usually exceeded memory subsets in estimated richness.

CD45RO-negative, CCR7-selected cells formed the naive CD8 fraction, which excluded terminally differentiated effector memory CD45RA+ cells. Original processing notes: Without quality scores, immunoSEQ junctional reads could not be filtered like full-length reads. Using immunoSEQ multiplex PCR, the repertoire was profiled, and TCRdb retains in-frame clones only, with some absent. V and J calls and clone size come straight from that table; D and trimming were deduced from the DNA. The sample lists about 2 million clones, about 95% seen once, with 0.9% to 1.3% in the top ten. Note on this clone: Its antigen is not identified.

This CDR3 contains 17 residues. Germline CDR1 is SGHAT and CDR2 is FQNNGV. Trimming cost V 0 bases and J 0 bases; bases outside gene matches: 6. The sequencing input was naive CD8+ T cells sorted from blood. The clonotype originates from a man younger than 30 in good health. The V call is TRBV11-2, the J call TRBJ2-7; the match to TRBD2 covers 9 bases. The DNA for the CDR3 is TGTGCCAGCAGCTTAGAGGGGCGGGAGGGGCACTCCTACGAGCAGTACTTC. Its protein is CASSLEGREGHSYEQYF.